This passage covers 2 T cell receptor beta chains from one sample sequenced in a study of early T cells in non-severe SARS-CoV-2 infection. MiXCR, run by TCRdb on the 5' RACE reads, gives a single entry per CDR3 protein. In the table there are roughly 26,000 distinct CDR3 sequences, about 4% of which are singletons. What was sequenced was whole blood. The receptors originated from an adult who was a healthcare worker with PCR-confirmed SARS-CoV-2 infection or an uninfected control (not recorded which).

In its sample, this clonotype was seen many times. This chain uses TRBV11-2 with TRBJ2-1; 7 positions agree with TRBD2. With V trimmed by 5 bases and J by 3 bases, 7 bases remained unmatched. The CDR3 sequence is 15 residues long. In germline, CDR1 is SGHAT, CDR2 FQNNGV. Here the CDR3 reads CASSRAGLNYNEQFF. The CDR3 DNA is TGTGCCAGCAGCCGAGCGGGACTCAACTACAATGAGCAGTTCTTC.

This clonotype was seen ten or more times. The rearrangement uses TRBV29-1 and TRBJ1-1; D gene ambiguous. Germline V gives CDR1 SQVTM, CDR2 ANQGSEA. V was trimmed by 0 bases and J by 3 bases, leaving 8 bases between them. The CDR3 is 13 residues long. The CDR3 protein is CSVEDRQHTEAFF. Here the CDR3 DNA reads TGCAGCGTTGAAGATCGTCAGCACACTGAAGCTTTCTTT. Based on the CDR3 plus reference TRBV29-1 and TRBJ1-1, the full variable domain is SAVISQKPSRDICQRGTSLTIQCQVDSQVTMMFWYRQQPGQSLTLIATANQGSEATYESGFVIDKFPISRPNLTFSTLTVSNMSPEDSSIYLCSVEDRQHTEAFFGQGTRLTVV.